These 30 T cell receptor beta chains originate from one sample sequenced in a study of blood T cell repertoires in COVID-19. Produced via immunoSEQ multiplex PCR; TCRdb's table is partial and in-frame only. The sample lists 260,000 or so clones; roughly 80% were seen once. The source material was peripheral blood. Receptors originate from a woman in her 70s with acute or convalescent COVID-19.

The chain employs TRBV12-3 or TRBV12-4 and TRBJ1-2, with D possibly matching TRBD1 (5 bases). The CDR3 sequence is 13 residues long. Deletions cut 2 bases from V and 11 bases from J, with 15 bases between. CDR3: CASSLPRVVGYTF. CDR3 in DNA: TGTGCCAGCAGTTTACCCAGGGTAGTAGGGTACACCTTC.

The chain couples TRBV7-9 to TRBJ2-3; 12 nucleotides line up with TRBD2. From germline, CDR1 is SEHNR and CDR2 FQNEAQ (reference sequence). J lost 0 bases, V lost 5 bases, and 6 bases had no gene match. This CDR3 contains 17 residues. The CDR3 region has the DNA TGTGCCAGCAGCCAGACTAGCGGGGGCCTAAGCACAGATACGCAGTATTTT. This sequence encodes CASSQTSGGLSTDTQYF. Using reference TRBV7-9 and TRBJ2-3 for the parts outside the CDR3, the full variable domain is DTGVSQNPRHKITKRGQNVTFRCDPISEHNRLYWYRQTLGQGPEFLTYFQNEAQLEKSRLLSDRFSAERPKGSFSTLEIQRTEQGDSAMYLCASSQTSGGLSTDTQYFGPGTRLTVL.

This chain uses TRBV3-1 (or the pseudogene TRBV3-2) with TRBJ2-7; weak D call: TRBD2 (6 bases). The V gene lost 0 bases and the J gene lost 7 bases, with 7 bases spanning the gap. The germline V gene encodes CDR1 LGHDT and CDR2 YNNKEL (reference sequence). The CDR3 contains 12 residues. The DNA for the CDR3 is TGTGCCAGCAGCCAAGAGGGGAGGGAGCAGTACTTC. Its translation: CASSQEGREQYF.

This CDR3 reads CATSDSGFNQPQHF. The CDR3 DNA sequence: TGTGCCACCAGTGATTCGGGGTTCAATCAGCCCCAGCATTTT. The chain recombines TRBV24-1 with TRBJ1-5; D not certain. CDR1 KGHDR and CDR2 SFDVKD come from the germline V gene. The CDR3 extends over 14 amino acids. Trimming took off 2 bases at V and 3 bases at J, with 7 bases between the two ends.

The CDR3 DNA sequence: TGTGCCAGCAGTCTTACTGGGGGGGCAGGCACCGGGGAGCTGTTTTTT. As protein: CASSLTGGAGTGELFF. The chain is built from TRBV28 and TRBJ2-2, with D possibly being TRBD2 (7 bases). Germline V lookup: CDR1 MDHEN, CDR2 SYDVKM. Deletions cut 5 bases from V and 4 bases from J, with 17 bases between. The CDR3 has 16 residues.

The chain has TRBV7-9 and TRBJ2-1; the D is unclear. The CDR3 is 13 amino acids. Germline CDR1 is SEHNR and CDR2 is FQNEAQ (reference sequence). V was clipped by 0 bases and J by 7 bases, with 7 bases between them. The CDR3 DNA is TGTGCCAGCAGCTTAGCGATCACTAATGAGCAGTTCTTC. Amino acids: CASSLAITNEQFF.

The CDR3 DNA sequence: TGTGCCAGCAGCCAGAGACAGGGGGCCCCGTGGGGCTACACCTTC. This sequence encodes CASSQRQGAPWGYTF. The V and J genes are TRBV3-1 (or the pseudogene TRBV3-2) and TRBJ1-2, with 10 bases matching TRBD1. The CDR3 runs to 15 residues. Germline CDR1 reads LGHDT; CDR2 reads YNNKEL (reference sequence). V lost 3 bases to trimming and J lost 8 bases; unmatched junction nucleotides: 9.

The CDR3 protein is CASRYQGVDYGYTF. The CDR3 bases are TGTGCCAGCAGGTATCAGGGGGTCGACTATGGCTACACCTTC. The rearrangement links TRBV27 to TRBJ1-2, with 7 nucleotides matching TRBD1. V was pared by 6 bases and J by 3 bases, with 7 bases of the junction left unmatched. This CDR3 has 14 residues. The germline CDR1 and CDR2 sequences are MNHEY and SMNVEV (reference sequence).

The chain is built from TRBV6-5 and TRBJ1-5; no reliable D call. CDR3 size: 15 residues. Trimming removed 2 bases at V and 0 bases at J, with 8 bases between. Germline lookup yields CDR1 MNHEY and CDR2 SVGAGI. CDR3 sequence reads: CASSYGLFSNQPQHF. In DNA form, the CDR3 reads TGTGCCAGCAGTTACGGGCTCTTTAGCAATCAGCCCCAGCATTTT.

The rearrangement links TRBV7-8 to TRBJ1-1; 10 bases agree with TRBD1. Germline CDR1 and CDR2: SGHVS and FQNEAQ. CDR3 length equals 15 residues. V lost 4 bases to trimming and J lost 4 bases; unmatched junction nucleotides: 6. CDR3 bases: TGTGCCAGCAGCTCCATGGACAGGGGGATCACTGAAGCTTTCTTT. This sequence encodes CASSSMDRGITEAFF.

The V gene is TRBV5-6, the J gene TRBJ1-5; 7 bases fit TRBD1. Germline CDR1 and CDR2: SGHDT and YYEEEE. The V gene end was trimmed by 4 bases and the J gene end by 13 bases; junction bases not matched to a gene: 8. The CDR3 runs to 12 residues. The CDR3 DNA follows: TGTGCCAGCAGCAAGACAGGGAGCCCTCAGCATTTT. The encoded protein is CASSKTGSPQHF.

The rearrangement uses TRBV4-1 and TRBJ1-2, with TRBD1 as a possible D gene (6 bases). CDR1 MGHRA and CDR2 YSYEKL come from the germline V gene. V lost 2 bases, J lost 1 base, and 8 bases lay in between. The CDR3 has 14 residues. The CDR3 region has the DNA TGCGCCAGCAGCCAACAGGGGATTAACTATGGCTACACCTTC. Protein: CASSQQGINYGYTF.

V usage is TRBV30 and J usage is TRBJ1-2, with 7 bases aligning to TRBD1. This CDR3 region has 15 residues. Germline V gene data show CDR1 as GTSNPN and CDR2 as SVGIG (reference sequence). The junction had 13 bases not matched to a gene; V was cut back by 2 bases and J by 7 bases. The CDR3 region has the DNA TGTGCCTGGAGTTATAAAACGACAGGGTTAGGTGGCTACACCTTC. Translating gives CAWSYKTTGLGGYTF.

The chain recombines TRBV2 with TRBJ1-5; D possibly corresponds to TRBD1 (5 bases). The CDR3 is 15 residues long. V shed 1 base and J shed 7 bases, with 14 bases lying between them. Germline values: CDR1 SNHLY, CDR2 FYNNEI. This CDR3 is CASSEVIGGGQPQHF. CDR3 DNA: TGTGCCAGCAGTGAAGTAATCGGGGGAGGACAGCCCCAGCATTTT.

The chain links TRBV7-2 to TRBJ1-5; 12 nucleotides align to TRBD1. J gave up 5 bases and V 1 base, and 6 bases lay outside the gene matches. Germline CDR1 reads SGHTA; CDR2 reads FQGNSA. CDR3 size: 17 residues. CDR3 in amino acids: CASSLDGTGGADQPQHF. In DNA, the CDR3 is TGTGCCAGCAGCTTAGATGGGACAGGGGGCGCGGATCAGCCCCAGCATTTT.

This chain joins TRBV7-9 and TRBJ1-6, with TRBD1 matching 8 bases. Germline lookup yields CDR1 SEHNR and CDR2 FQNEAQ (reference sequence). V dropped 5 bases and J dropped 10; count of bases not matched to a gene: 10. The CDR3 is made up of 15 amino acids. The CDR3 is CASSTGTGRGSPLHF. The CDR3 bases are TGTGCCAGCAGCACCGGGACAGGCCGTGGATCACCCCTCCACTTT.

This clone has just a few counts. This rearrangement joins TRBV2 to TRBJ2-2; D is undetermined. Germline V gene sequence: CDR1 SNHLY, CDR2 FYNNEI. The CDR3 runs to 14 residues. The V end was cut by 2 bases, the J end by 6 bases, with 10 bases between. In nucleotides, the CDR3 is TGTGCCAGCAGTGAACGGGTCCTAGCCGGGGAGCTGTTTTTT. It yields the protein CASSERVLAGELFF.

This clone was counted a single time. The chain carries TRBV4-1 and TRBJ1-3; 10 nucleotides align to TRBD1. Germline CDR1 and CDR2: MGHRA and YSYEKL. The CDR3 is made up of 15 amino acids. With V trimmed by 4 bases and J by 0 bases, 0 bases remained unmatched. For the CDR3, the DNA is TGCGCCAGCAGCCGGGACAGGGGCTCTGGAAACACCATATATTTT. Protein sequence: CASSRDRGSGNTIYF.

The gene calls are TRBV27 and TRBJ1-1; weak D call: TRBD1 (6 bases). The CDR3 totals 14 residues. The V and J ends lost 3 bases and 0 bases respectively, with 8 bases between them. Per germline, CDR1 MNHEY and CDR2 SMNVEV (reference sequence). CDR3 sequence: CASSLDRVNTEAFF. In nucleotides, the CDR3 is TGTGCCAGCAGTTTGGACAGAGTGAACACTGAAGCTTTCTTT.

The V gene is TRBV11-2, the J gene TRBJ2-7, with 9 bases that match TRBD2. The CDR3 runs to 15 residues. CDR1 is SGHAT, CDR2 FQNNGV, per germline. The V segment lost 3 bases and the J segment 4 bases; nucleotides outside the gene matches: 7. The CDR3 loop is CASSLVRGGGYEQYF. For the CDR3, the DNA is TGTGCCAGCAGCTTGGTGCGGGGGGGCGGTTACGAGCAGTACTTC.

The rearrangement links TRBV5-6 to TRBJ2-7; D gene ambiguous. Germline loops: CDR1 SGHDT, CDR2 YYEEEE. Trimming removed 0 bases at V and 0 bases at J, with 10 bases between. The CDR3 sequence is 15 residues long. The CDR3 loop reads CASSLAPPLSYEQYF. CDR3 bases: TGTGCCAGCAGCTTGGCTCCCCCCCTCTCCTACGAGCAGTACTTC.

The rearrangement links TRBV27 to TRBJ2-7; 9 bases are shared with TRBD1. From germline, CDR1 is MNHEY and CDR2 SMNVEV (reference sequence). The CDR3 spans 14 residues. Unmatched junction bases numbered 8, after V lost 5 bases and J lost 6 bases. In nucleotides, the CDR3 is TGTGCCAGCAGTGAAGGAGGGACAGGGCTCGAGCAGTACTTC. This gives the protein CASSEGGTGLEQYF.

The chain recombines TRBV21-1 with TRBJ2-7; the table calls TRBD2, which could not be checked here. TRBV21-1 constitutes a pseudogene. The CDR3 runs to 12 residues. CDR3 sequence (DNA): TGTGCCAGCAGCAAAGAGGAACTAGAGCAGTACTTC. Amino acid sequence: CASSKEELEQYF.

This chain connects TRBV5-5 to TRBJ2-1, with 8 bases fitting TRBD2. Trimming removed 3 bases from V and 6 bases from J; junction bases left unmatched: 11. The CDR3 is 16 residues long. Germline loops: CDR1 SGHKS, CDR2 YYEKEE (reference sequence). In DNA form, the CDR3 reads TGTGCCAGCAGCTCCCCTCGGATCGGGGGGGCCAATGAGCAGTTCTTC. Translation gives CASSSPRIGGANEQFF.

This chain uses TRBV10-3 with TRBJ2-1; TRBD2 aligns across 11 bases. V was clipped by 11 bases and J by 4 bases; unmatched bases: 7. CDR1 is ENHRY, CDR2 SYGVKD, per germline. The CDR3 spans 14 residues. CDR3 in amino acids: CASTGTSGYNEQFF. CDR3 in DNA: TGTGCCTCCACAGGGACTAGCGGTTACAATGAGCAGTTCTTC.

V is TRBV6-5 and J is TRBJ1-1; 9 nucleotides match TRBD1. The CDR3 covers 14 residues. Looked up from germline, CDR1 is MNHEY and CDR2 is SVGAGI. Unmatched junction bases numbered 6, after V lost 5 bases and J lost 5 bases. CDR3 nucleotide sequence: TGTGCCAGCAGTACGACAGGGGGGAGAACTGAAGCTTTCTTT. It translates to CASSTTGGRTEAFF.

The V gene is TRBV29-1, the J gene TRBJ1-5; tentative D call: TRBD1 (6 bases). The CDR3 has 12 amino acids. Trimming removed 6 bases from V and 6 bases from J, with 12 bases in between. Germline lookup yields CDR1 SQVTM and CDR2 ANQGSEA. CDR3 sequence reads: CSVGQTSQPQHF. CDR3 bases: TGCAGCGTAGGACAGACAAGTCAGCCCCAGCATTTT.

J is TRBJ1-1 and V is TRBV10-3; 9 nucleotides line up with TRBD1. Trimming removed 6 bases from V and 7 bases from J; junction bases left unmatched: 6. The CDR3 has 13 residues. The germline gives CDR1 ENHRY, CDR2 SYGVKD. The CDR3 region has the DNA TGTGCCATCAGAGAACCGGGACAGGGTGAAGCTTTCTTT. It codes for CAIREPGQGEAFF.

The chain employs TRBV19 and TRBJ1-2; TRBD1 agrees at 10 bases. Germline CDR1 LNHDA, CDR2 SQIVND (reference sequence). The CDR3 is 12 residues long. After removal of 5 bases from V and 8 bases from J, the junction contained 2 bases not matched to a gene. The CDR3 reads CASSPTGGGYTF. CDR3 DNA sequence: TGTGCCAGTAGTCCGACAGGGGGCGGCTACACCTTC.

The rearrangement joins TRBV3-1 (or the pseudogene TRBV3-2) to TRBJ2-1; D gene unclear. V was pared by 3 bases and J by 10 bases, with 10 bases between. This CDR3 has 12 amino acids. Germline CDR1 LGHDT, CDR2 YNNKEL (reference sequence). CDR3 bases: TGTGCCAGCAGCCACAGCGCGCGGGAGCAGTTCTTC. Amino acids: CASSHSAREQFF.